The TCR beta chain described here comes from a study of cytomegalovirus exposure and HLA in healthy donors. Across the whole study: T cells numbering about 180 million yielded approximately 100 million unique TCR beta sequences in an earlier analysis. General observations from the study: As was reported, the classifier diagnosed cytomegalovirus status with high specificity and sensitivity.

60 Vbeta and 13 Jbeta primers were used in PCR. Clones were sequenced by immunoSEQ multiplex PCR, and TCRdb holds only the in-frame ones, with some missing. The profile shows some 130,000 clones, 79% of them singletons. V was pared by 4 bases and J by 1 base, with 7 bases of the junction left unmatched. CDR1 is SGHNT, CDR2 YYREEE, per germline (reference sequence). The CDR3 runs 15 residues. A word on this clone: As yet, its antigen is unknown.

The source is a man between 40 and 49 years old in good health and CMV-seropositive. Material: PBMCs. The chain uses TRBV5-4 and TRBJ1-1; 7 nucleotides align to TRBD1. The CDR3 bases are TGTGCCAGCAGCCCGTTCGACAGGGAGAACACTGAAGCTTTCTTT. Its protein product is CASSPFDRENTEAFF.